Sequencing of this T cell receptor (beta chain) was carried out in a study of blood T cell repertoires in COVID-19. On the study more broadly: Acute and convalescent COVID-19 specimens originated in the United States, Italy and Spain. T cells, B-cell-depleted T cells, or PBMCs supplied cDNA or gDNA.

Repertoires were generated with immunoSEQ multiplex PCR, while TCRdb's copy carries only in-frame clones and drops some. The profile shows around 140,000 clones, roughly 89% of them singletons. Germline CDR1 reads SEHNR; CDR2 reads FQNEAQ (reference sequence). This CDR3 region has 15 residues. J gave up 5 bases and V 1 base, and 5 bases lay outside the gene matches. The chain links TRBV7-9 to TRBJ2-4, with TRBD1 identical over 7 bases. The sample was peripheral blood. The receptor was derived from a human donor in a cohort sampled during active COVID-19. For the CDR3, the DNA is TGTGCCAGCAGCTTAGGTATAGGGGGCGAAAACATTCAGTACTTC. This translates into CASSLGIGGENIQYF.